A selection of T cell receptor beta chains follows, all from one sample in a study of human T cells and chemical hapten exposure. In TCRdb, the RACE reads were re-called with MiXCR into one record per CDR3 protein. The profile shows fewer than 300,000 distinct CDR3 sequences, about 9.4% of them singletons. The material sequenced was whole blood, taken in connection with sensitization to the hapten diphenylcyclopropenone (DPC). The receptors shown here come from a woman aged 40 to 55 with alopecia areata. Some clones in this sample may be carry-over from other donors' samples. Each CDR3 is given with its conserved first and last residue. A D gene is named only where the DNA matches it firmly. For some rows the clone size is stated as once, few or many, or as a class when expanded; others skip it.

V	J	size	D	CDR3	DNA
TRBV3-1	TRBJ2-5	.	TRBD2	CASSQDLGAGGQETQYF	TGTGCCAGCAGCCAAGATCTAGGAGCGGGAGGGCAGGAGACCCAGTACTTC
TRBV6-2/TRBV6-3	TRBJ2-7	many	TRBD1	CASRPTGTGIGEQYF	TGTGCCAGCAGACCAACCGGGACAGGGATCGGCGAGCAGTACTTC
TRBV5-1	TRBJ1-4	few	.	CASSPTPTGATNEKLFF	TGCGCCAGCAGCCCTACCCCGACAGGCGCAACTAATGAAAAACTGTTTTTT
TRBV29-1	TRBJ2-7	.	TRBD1	CSVEGQGRGEQYF	TGCAGCGTTGAGGGACAGGGTCGGGGCGAGCAGTACTTC
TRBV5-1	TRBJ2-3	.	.	CASSLVPGAQTDTQYF	TGCGCCAGCAGCTTGGTTCCGGGGGCGCAGACAGATACGCAGTATTTT
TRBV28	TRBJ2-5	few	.	CASSFQAVPSF	TGTGCCAGCAGTTTCCAGGCGGTCCCCTCTTTC
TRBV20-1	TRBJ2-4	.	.	CSARDLQNIQYF	TGCAGTGCGCGGGACCTACAAAACATTCAGTACTTC
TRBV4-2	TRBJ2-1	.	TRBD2	CASSQVTSEYPGEQFF	TGTGCCAGCAGCCAAGTCACTAGCGAGTACCCTGGTGAGCAGTTCTTC
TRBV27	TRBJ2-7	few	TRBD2	CASSFGLAGGREQYF	TGTGCCAGCAGTTTCGGACTAGCGGGAGGGCGCGAGCAGTACTTC
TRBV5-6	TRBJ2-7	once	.	CASSLTGTGPREQYF	TGTGCCAGCAGCTTGACAGGGACTGGGCCGCGCGAGCAGTACTTC
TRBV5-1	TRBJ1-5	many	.	CASSQGSGQPQHF	TGCGCCAGCAGCCAGGGCTCGGGGCAGCCCCAGCATTTT
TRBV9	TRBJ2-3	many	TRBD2	CASSKTSGNFASTDTQYF	TGTGCCAGCAGCAAAACTAGCGGTAATTTCGCTAGCACAGATACGCAGTATTTT
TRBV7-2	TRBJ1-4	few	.	CASSLARQPNEKLFF	TGTGCCAGCAGCTTAGCCCGGCAGCCTAATGAAAAACTGTTTTTT
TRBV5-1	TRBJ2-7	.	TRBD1	CASREGQGYEQYF	TGCGCCAGCAGAGAGGGACAGGGGTACGAGCAGTACTTC
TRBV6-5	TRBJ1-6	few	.	CASSRTGLDNSPLHF	TGTGCCAGCAGCCGGACGGGCCTAGATAATTCACCCCTCCACTTT
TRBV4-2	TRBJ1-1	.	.	CASSQVVSMNTEAFF	TGTGCCAGCAGCCAAGTGGTCAGCATGAACACTGAAGCTTTCTTT
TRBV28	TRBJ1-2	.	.	CASSLTGPDGYTF	TGTGCCAGCAGTTTAACAGGGCCAGATGGCTACACCTTC
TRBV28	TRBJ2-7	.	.	CASSSGQAGTGSYEQYF	TGTGCCAGCAGTTCGGGGCAAGCCGGGACGGGCTCCTACGAGCAGTACTTC
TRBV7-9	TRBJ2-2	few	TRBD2	CASTPRASGYSTGELFF	TGTGCCAGCACCCCCCGAGCTAGCGGATATAGCACCGGGGAGCTGTTTTTT
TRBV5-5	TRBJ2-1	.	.	CASSSGAPSGYNEQFF	TGTGCCAGCAGCTCTGGAGCCCCTTCCGGCTACAATGAGCAGTTCTTC
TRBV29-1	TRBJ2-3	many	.	CSFGSTDTQYF	TGCAGTTTTGGTAGCACAGATACGCAGTATTTT
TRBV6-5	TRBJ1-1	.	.	CASYPPGRSLLGAFF	TGTGCCAGCTATCCCCCGGGCCGGAGTTTACTCGGCGCTTTCTTT
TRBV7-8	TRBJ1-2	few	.	CASSLPRTTNGYTF	TGTGCCAGCAGCTTACCGCGTACCACAAATGGCTACACCTTC
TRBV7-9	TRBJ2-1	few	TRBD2	CASSFEGTSGRNEQFF	TGTGCCAGCAGCTTCGAAGGGACTAGCGGGAGAAATGAGCAGTTCTTC
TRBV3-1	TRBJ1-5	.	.	CASSQDTGFNQPQHF	TGTGCCAGCAGCCAAGACACAGGGTTCAATCAGCCCCAGCATTTT
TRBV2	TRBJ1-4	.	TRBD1	CASSPPTTGINEKLFF	TGTGCCAGCAGTCCCCCAACGACAGGGATTAATGAAAAACTGTTTTTT
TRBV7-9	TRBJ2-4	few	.	CASSAGTLAKNIQYF	TGTGCCAGCAGTGCAGGGACACTAGCCAAAAACATTCAGTACTTC
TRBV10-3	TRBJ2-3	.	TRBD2	CAISEGTSGTDTQYF	TGTGCCATCAGTGAGGGGACTAGCGGCACAGATACGCAGTATTTT
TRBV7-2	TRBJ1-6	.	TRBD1	CASSLDRTGNSPLHF	TGTGCCAGCAGCTTAGACCGGACAGGGAATTCACCCCTCCACTTT
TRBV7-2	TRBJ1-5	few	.	CASSLEPYSNQPQHF	TGTGCCAGCAGCTTAGAACCCTATAGCAATCAGCCCCAGCATTTT
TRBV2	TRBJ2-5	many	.	CASSAQRGGQETQYF	TGTGCCAGCAGTGCGCAGCGAGGGGGACAAGAGACCCAGTACTTC
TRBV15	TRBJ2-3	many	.	CATSRDLADTQYF	TGTGCCACCAGCAGAGATTTGGCAGATACGCAGTATTTT
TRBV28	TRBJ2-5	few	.	CASRLGQETQYF	TGTGCTTCGAGACTAGGACAAGAGACCCAGTACTTC
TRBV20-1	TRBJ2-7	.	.	CSSPGPVTFEQYF	TGCAGTTCTCCGGGACCGGTGACTTTTGAGCAGTACTTC
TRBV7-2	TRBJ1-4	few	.	CATATQINEKLFF	TGTGCCACCGCGACACAGATTAATGAAAAACTGTTTTTT